This T cell receptor (beta chain) was found in a study of cytomegalovirus exposure and HLA in healthy donors. This clone came up a few times. Antigen unknown. Study-wide points: The Asian-associated ancestry cluster reportedly had fewer N-insertions than the approximately 690-donor mean in a later analysis. Analysis was performed later, and it showed HLA-associated TCR beta chains to be more clonally expanded than equally common others.

The study sampled nominally healthy donors, though unrecorded immune exposures were likely. The PCR employed 60 Vbeta primers together with 13 Jbeta primers. Libraries were prepared by immunoSEQ multiplex PCR; TCRdb keeps only in-frame clonotypes and omits some of them. Here the sample spans some 130,000 clones, approximately 61% being singletons. Input material: PBMCs. This TCR was sampled from a human donor in good health.

CDR3 nucleotides: TGTGCCAGTACCAGAGAGTGGACTTCTAACTATGGCTACACCTTC. Encoded protein: CASTREWTSNYGYTF. The genes are TRBV19 and TRBJ1-2; D remains unclear. Germline lookup yields CDR1 LNHDA and CDR2 SQIVND (reference sequence). The CDR3 has 15 residues. V lost 7 bases and J 0 bases, leaving 15 bases between the germline ends.